The 17 T cell receptor beta chains presented below share a single source sample, sequenced in a study of blood T cells in healthy people across ages. The second PCR ran about 6 to 11 cycles with a sample-barcoded 5' primer and J-beta primers. TCRdb re-called the 5' RACE reads with MiXCR, one entry per CDR3 protein. The sample lists roughly 800,000 distinct CDR3 sequences; around a quarter were seen once. These records were also assigned to another study, of T cells of mothers and their children.

Sequencing was done on a sample of blood. The receptor source for this set is a boy aged 5 to 17 in good health.

The chain combines TRBV7-3 with TRBJ2-3; tentatively, D is TRBD2 (6 bases). CDR3 size: 14 residues. Germline V gives CDR1 SGHTA, CDR2 FQGTGA. Between the trimmed V and J ends, which lost 4 bases and 2 bases, there was a span of 10 bases. The CDR3 region has the DNA TGTGCCAGCAGCTCGGGACTGCTCACAGATACGCAGTATTTT. This codes for CASSSGLLTDTQYF.

The CDR3 nucleotides are TGTGCCATCAGTGTGACAGGGGACAATGAGCAGTTCTTC. It specifies CAISVTGDNEQFF. The V gene is TRBV10-3, the J gene TRBJ2-1; 8 bases map to TRBD1. Germline-derived CDR1 and CDR2 are ENHRY and SYGVKD. CDR3 length: 13 residues. Trimming removed 4 bases from V and 5 bases from J; junction bases left unmatched: 1.

A note on this clonotype: At one of its ends the junction is not consistent with the germline gene, which may arise from a read error. The chain has TRBV11-1 and TRBJ2-1; D uncertain. CDR1 and CDR2 from the germline V gene are SGHAT and FQDESV (reference sequence). This CDR3 has 14 residues. CDR3 bases: TGTGCCAGCAGCTTAGGCCAGCTCTACAATGAGCAGCTCTTC. Protein product: CASSLGQLYNEQLF.

This clonotype occurred a few times. V usage is TRBV7-3 and J usage is TRBJ2-3; 11 nucleotides line up with TRBD1. The germline V gene has CDR1 SGHTA and CDR2 FQGTGA. This CDR3 region has 15 residues. Trimming at V came to 5 bases and at J to 5 bases, leaving 6 bases not matched to a gene. The DNA for the CDR3 is TGTGCCAGCAGCATTGCGGGACAGGGGGGAGATACGCAGTATTTT. Encoded protein: CASSIAGQGGDTQYF.

The rearrangement joins TRBV14 to TRBJ2-1; 11 nucleotides agree with TRBD2. Germline-derived CDR1 and CDR2 are SGHDN and FVKESK. J was trimmed by 3 bases and V by 1 base; bases with no gene match: 8. This CDR3 contains 18 residues. CDR3 in amino acids: CASSQGLAGPQVYNEQFF. In DNA form, the CDR3 reads TGTGCCAGCAGCCAAGGACTAGCGGGGCCTCAGGTCTACAATGAGCAGTTCTTC.

This clonotype showed up just a few times. The V and J genes are TRBV6-6 and TRBJ2-7; 9 bases align to TRBD1. The germline CDR1 and CDR2 sequences are MNHNY and SVGAGI (reference sequence). This CDR3 region has 14 residues. V shed 10 bases and J 3 bases; nucleotides not matched to a gene: 10. The CDR3 nucleotides read TGTGCCACGAAACTGGGACAGGGCGTCTACGAGCAGTACTTC. It specifies CATKLGQGVYEQYF.

There are a few counts of this clonotype. J is TRBJ2-3 and V is TRBV28; D is uncertain. The CDR3 contains 13 residues. V was trimmed by 2 bases and J by 5 bases, leaving 8 bases between them. CDR1 is MDHEN and CDR2 is SYDVKM in the germline V gene. This chain's CDR3 is CASSLTRRDTQYF. The DNA for the CDR3 is TGTGCCAGCAGTTTAACCCGGAGAGATACGCAGTATTTT.

The chain carries TRBV20-1 and TRBJ2-4, with D unresolved. The CDR3 has 14 amino acids. With 5 bases removed from V and 0 bases from J, the gap between germline ends came to 11 bases. Germline V CDR1 and CDR2: DFQATT, SNEGSKA (reference sequence). Here the CDR3 reads CSAGRALAKNIQYF. The CDR3 DNA sequence: TGCAGTGCTGGTCGGGCTCTAGCCAAAAACATTCAGTACTTC.

The V gene is TRBV29-1, the J gene TRBJ2-2, with D possibly being TRBD1 (5 bases). V lost 4 bases, J lost 1 base, and 10 bases lay in between. Germline lookup yields CDR1 SQVTM and CDR2 ANQGSEA. There are 14 residues in the CDR3. The CDR3 sequence: CSVVPQGNTGELFF. The CDR3 DNA sequence: TGCAGCGTTGTACCCCAGGGGAACACCGGGGAGCTGTTTTTT.

This clonotype was observed a few times. V is TRBV6-6 and J is TRBJ2-7, with D perhaps TRBD1 (6 bases). Trimming took 2 bases from V and 5 from J, leaving 10 bases between them. This CDR3 has 13 residues. Germline-derived CDR1 and CDR2 are MNHNY and SVGAGI (reference sequence). CDR3 DNA sequence: TGTGCCAGCAGTTACACAGGGTTTCACGAGCAGTACTTC. Translation: CASSYTGFHEQYF.

The sample holds a few counts of this clonotype. The CDR3 nucleotides are TGCAGCGTTGAAGTGCCTGGGGGCTACAATGAGCAGTTCTTC. Translated, it gives CSVEVPGGYNEQFF. The chain joins TRBV29-1 to TRBJ2-5; D is possibly TRBD1 or TRBD2 (5 bases each). The J call may be wrong; the DNA end is better matched by TRBJ2-1. Germline CDR1 reads SQVTM; CDR2 reads ANQGSEA. This CDR3 region has 14 residues.

The chain carries TRBV20-1 and TRBJ1-1; the D is unclear. The germline V and J ends were trimmed by 0 bases and 4 bases, with 9 bases remaining between them. The germline V gene has CDR1 DFQATT and CDR2 SNEGSKA (reference sequence). The CDR3 is 13 amino acids. The CDR3 loop reads CSAREQFLTEAFF. CDR3 DNA: TGCAGTGCTAGAGAACAGTTTCTCACTGAAGCTTTCTTT.

V and J are TRBV27 and TRBJ1-5; the D is unclear. Trimming removed 4 bases from V and 6 bases from J, with 7 bases in between. The germline gives CDR1 MNHEY, CDR2 SMNVEV (reference sequence). The CDR3 totals 12 residues. The CDR3 sequence is CASSSASQPQHF. The CDR3 DNA is TGTGCCAGCAGTTCGGCGAGTCAGCCCCAGCATTTT.

The J gene is TRBJ1-2, the V gene TRBV7-9, with TRBD1 as a possible D gene (6 bases). CDR3 length: 9 amino acids. V lost 5 bases to trimming and J lost 14 bases, with 9 bases between them. Germline lookup yields CDR1 SEHNR and CDR2 FQNEAQ (reference sequence). CDR3 protein: CASSTTGTF. CDR3 sequence (DNA): TGTGCCAGCAGCACCACAGGGACCTTC.

The chain uses TRBV6-5 and TRBJ2-5, with a possible D match to TRBD2 (5 bases). Germline CDR1 is MNHEY and CDR2 is SVGAGI. V was cut by 9 bases and J by 5 bases, with 13 bases left in between. The CDR3 spans 12 residues. CDR3: CASSEGPETQYF. The CDR3 DNA is TGTGCCAGTAGTGAGGGCCCGGAGACCCAGTACTTC.

CDR3 residues: CASSRTKPNTDTQYF. The DNA of the CDR3 is TGTGCCAGCAGTCGGACCAAACCCAACACAGATACGCAGTATTTT. V gene TRBV12-3 or TRBV12-4 combines with J gene TRBJ2-3; D unresolved. The CDR3 runs to 15 residues. V was pared by 5 bases and J by 2 bases, with 14 bases between.

In this sample, this clonotype turned up many times. The chain uses TRBV18 and TRBJ2-7; D gene uncertain. The CDR3 runs to 13 residues. V was trimmed by 0 bases and J by 0 bases, leaving 3 bases between them. Germline V gene sequence: CDR1 KGHSH, CDR2 LQKENI. The CDR3 here is CASSPPRSYEQYF. The CDR3 nucleotides are TGTGCCAGCTCACCACCGCGCTCCTACGAGCAGTACTTC. The variable domain in full, with the rest retrieved from reference TRBV18 and TRBJ2-7, is NAGVMQNPRHLVRRRGQEARLRCSPMKGHSHVYWYRQLPEEGLKFMVYLQKENIIDESGMPKERFSAEFPKEGPSILRIQQVVRGDSAAYFCASSPPRSYEQYFGPGTRLTVT.